The rows below give T cell receptor beta chains drawn from one sample of a study of somatic mutations in cytotoxic T cells in rheumatoid arthritis. Profiled with immunoSEQ multiplex PCR; TCRdb holds only in-frame clones, not every one. The data hold about 15,000 clones, with 72% observed a single time. Material: CD8+ T cells sorted from blood. These receptor sequences come from an adult with rheumatoid arthritis. CDR3s include the opening cysteine and the closing phenylalanine or tryptophan. A D gene is named only where the DNA matches it firmly.

j_gene | v_gene | d_gene | CDR3aa
TRBJ1-2 | TRBV4-3 | - | CASSQGLGSYGYTF
TRBJ1-1 | TRBV4-1 | - | CASSPSSLWEAFF
TRBJ2-7 | TRBV5-1 | - | CASSFMDEQYF
TRBJ1-6 | TRBV2 | TRBD1 | CASKRDSHLSSYNSPLHF
TRBJ2-1 | TRBV30 | TRBD1 | CAWRDRATYNEQFF
TRBJ2-5 | TRBV15 | - | CATSAGETQYF
TRBJ2-1 | TRBV7-9 | TRBD2 | CASSGIAGASYNEQFF
TRBJ1-4 | TRBV2 | - | CASSDGGEEGEKLFF
TRBJ2-1 | TRBV5-7 | TRBD1 | CASSSGQGLDEQFF
TRBJ2-7 | TRBV5-6 | TRBD1 | CASSLAGQTYEQYF
TRBJ2-7 | TRBV27 | - | CASRDGLSYEQYF
TRBJ1-1 | TRBV7-9 | - | CASGRTEAFF
TRBJ2-7 | TRBV11-2 | TRBD2 | CASSLDWTSSHEQYF
TRBJ2-5 | TRBV6-6 | - | CASSLAPQETQYF
TRBJ2-1 | TRBV7-3 | - | CASSATGERFYNEQFF
TRBJ2-7 | TRBV13 | TRBD2 | CASSLGEAGGRYEQYF
TRBJ1-2 | TRBV28 | - | CASSFPPEGAGYGYTF